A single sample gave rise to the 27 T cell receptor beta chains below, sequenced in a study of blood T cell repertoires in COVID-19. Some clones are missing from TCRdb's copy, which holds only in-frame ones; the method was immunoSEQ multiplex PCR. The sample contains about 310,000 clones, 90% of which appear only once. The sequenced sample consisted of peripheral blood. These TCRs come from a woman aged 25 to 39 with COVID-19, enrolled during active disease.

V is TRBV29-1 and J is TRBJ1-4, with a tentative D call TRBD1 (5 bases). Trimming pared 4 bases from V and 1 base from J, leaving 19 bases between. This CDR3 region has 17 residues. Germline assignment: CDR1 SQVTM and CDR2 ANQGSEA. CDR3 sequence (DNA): TGCAGCGTTGTCGGGGGAACGTTGGGAGGAACTAATGAAAAACTGTTTTTT. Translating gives CSVVGGTLGGTNEKLFF.

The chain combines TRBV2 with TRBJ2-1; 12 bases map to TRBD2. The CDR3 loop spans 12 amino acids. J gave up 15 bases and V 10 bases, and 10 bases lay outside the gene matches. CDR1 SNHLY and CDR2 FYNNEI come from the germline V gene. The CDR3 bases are TGTGCCACCGCGCTAGCGGGAGGGCCTACGTTCTTC. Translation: CATALAGGPTFF.

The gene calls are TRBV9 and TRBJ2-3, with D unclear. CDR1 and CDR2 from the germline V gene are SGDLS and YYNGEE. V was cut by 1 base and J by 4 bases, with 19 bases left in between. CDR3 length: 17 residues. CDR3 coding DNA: TGTGCCAGCAGCGTAAGCCTCGATTCCTTAGCATCAGATACGCAGTATTTT. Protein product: CASSVSLDSLASDTQYF.

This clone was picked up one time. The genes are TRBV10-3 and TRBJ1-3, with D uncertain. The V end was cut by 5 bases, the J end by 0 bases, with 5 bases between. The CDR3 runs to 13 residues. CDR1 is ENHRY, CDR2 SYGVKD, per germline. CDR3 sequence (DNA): TGTGCCATCAGTCCACTCTCTGGAAACACCATATATTTT. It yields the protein CAISPLSGNTIYF.

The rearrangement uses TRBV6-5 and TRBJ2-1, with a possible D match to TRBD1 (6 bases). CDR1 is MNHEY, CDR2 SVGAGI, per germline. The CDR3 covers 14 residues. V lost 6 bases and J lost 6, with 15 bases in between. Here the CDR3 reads CASRTRGLSNEQFF. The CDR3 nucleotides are TGTGCCAGCAGAACCAGGGGTCTTTCCAATGAGCAGTTCTTC.

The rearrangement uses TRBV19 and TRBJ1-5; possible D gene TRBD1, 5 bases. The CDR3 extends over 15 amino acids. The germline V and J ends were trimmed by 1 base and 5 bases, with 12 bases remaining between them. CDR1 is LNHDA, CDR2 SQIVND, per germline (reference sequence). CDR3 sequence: CASSIAGGSHQPQHF. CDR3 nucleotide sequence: TGTGCCAGTAGTATAGCTGGGGGGAGTCATCAGCCCCAGCATTTT.

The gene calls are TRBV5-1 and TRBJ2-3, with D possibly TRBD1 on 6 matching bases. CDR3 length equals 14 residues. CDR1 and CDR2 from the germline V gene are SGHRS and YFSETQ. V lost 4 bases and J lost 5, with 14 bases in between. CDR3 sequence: CASSRGQPVDTQYF. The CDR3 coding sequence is TGCGCCAGCAGCCGAGGACAGCCGGTAGATACGCAGTATTTT.

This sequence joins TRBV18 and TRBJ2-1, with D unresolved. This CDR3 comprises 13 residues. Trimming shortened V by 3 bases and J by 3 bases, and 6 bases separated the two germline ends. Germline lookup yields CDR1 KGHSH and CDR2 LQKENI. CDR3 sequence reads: CASSPLSYNEQFF. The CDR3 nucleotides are TGTGCCAGCTCACCGCTAAGCTACAATGAGCAGTTCTTC.

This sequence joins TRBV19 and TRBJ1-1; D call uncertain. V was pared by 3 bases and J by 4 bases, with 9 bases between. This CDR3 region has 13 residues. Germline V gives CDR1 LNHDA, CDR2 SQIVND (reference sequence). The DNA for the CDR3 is TGTGCCAGTAGTATTGAGAGGGCCACTGAAGCTTTCTTT. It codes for CASSIERATEAFF.

CDR3 residues: CASRPTGLSDTIYF. The CDR3 DNA is TGCGCCAGCAGACCCACAGGGCTTTCGGACACCATATATTTT. The V gene is TRBV5-1, the J gene TRBJ1-3, with TRBD1 as a possible D gene (6 bases). The V end lost 5 bases, the J end lost 8 bases, and 17 bases lay between the germline ends. Germline CDR1 SGHRS, CDR2 YFSETQ. This CDR3 has 14 amino acids. Full variable domain (missing parts from reference TRBV5-1 and TRBJ1-3): KAGVTQTPRYLIKTRGQQVTLSCSPISGHRSVSWYQQTPGQGLQFLFEYFSETQRNKGNFPGRFSGRQFSNSRSEMNVSTLELGDSALYLCASRPTGLSDTIYFGEGSWLTVV.

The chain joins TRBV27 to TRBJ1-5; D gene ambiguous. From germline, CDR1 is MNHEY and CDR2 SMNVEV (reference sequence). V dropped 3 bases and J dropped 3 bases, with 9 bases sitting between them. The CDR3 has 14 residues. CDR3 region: CASSFGRYNQPQHF. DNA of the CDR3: TGTGCCAGCAGTTTCGGCAGGTACAATCAGCCCCAGCATTTT.

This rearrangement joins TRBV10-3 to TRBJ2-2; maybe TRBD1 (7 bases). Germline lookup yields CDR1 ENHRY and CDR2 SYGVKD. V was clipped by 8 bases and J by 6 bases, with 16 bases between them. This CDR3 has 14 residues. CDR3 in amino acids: CAIGGTALAGELFF. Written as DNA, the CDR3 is TGTGCCATCGGGGGGACAGCCCTCGCCGGGGAGCTGTTTTTT.

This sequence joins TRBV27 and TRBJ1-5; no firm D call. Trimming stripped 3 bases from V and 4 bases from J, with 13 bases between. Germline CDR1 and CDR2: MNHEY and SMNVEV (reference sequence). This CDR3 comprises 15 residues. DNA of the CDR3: TGTGCCAGCAGTTTGAGATACGGAGGGAATCAGCCCCAGCATTTT. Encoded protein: CASSLRYGGNQPQHF.

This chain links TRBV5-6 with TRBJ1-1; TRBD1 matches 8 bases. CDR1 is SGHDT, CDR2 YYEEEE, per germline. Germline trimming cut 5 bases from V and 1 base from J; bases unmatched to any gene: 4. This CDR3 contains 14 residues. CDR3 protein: CASRQTGANTEAFF. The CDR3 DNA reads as TGTGCCAGCAGACAGACAGGGGCGAACACTGAAGCTTTCTTT. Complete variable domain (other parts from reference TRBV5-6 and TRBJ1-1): DAGVTQSPTHLIKTRGQQVTLRCSPKSGHDTVSWYQQALGQGPQFIFQYYEEEERQRGNFPDRFSGHQFPNYSSELNVNALLLGDSALYLCASRQTGANTEAFFGQGTRLTVV.

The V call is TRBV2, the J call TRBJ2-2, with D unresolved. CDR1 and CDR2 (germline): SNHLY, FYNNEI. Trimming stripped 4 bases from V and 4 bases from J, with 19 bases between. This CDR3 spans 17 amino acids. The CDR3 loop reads CASSVFGLASGTGELFF. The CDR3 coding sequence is TGTGCCAGCAGTGTTTTTGGTTTAGCCAGTGGCACCGGGGAGCTGTTTTTT.

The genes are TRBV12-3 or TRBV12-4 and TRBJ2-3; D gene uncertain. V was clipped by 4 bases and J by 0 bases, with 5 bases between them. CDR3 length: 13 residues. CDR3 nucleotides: TGTGCCAGCAGTTGGGCTAGCACAGATACGCAGTATTTT. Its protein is CASSWASTDTQYF.

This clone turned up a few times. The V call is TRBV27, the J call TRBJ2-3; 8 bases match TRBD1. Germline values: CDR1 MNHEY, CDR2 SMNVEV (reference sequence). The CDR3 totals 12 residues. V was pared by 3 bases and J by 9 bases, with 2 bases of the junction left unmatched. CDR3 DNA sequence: TGTGCCAGCAGTTTTTCAGGGGGCACGCAGTATTTT. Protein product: CASSFSGGTQYF.

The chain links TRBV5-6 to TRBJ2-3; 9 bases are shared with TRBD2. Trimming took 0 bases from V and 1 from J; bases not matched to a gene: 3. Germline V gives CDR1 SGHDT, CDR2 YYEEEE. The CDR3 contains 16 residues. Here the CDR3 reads CASSLGGRAGTDTQYF. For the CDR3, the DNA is TGTGCCAGCAGCTTGGGCGGGAGGGCAGGCACAGATACGCAGTATTTT.

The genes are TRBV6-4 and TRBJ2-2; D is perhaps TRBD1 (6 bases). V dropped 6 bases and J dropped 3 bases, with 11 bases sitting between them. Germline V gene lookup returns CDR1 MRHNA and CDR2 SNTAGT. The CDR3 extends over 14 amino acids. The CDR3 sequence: CASSAQGDTGELFF. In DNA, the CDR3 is TGTGCCAGCAGCGCACAGGGAGACACCGGGGAGCTGTTTTTT.

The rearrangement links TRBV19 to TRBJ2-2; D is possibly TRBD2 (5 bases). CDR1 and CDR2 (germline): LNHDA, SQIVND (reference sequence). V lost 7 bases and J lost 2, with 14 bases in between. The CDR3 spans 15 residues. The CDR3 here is CASTPGSKNTGELFF. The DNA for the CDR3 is TGTGCCAGTACCCCGGGGAGCAAAAACACCGGGGAGCTGTTTTTT.

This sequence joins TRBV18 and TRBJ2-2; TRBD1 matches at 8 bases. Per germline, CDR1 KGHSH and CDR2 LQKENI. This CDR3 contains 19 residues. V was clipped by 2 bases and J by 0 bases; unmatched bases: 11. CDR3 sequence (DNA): TGTGCCAGCTCACCAAGAACACAGGGGGGAACCGCGAACACCGGGGAGCTGTTTTTT. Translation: CASSPRTQGGTANTGELFF.

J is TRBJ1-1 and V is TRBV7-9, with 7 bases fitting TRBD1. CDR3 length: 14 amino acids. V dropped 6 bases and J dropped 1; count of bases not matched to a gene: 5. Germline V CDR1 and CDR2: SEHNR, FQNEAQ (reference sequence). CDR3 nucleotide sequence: TGTGCCAGCAGGATAGGACAGGCGAACACTGAAGCTTTCTTT. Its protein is CASRIGQANTEAFF.

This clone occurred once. The CDR3 nucleotides read TGTGCCAGCAGTGAACCGGAGGTCTATGGCTACACCTTC. Translated: CASSEPEVYGYTF. V is TRBV6-1 and J is TRBJ1-2; D remains ambiguous. The CDR3 totals 13 residues. The V gene's germline CDR1 is MNHNS and CDR2 SASEGT. Trimming removed 2 bases from V and 4 bases from J, with 8 bases in between.

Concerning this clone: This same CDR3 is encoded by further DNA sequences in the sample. As DNA, the CDR3 is TGCAGCGTGCAGGGGGTTTTGAACACTGAAGCTTTCTTT. Translation: CSVQGVLNTEAFF. The V and J genes are TRBV29-1 and TRBJ1-1; 7 positions agree with TRBD1. Looked up from germline, CDR1 is SQVTM and CDR2 is ANQGSEA. V dropped 6 bases and J dropped 0; count of bases not matched to a gene: 4. There are 13 residues in the CDR3.

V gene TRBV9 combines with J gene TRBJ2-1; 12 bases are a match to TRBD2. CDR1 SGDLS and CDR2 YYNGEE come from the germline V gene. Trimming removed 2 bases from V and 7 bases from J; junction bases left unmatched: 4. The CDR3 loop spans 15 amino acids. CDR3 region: CASSVLAGGGNEQFF. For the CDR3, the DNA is TGTGCCAGCAGCGTTCTAGCGGGAGGGGGGAATGAGCAGTTCTTC.

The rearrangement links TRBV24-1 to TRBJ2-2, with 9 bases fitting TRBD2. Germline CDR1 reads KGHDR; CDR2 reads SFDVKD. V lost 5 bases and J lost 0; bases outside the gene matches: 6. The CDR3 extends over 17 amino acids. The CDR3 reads CATSGGSGGPNTGELFF. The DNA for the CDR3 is TGTGCCACCAGTGGAGGTAGCGGGGGACCGAACACCGGGGAGCTGTTTTTT.

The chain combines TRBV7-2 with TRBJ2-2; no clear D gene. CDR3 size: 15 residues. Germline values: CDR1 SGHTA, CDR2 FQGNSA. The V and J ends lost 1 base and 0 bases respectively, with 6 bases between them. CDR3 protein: CASSLEPANTGELFF. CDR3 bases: TGTGCCAGCAGCTTAGAGCCCGCGAACACCGGGGAGCTGTTTTTT.